The 24 T cell receptor beta chains below were found in one sample sequenced in a study of T cell repertoires in cytomegalovirus infection (dated by TCRdb to the late 2010s). Their cognate antigens are unknown. These reads were obtained on an Illumina HiSeq 1500. Clones were called with MiXCR by TCRdb after fastp trimmed the public reads at Q25, and only in-frame beta chains were retained. Every CDR3 protein is listed once, alongside the most common genes and DNA of its rows. Within this sample are some 310,000 distinct CDR3 sequences, with about 25% of them counted one time only. The ten largest clones capture about an eighth of the sample. The treatment or condition label for this specimen denotes: in vitro stimulation with specific CMV peptide epitopes to enrich CMV-specific T cells. The specimen comprised cultured PBMCs, sampled from culture after CMV antigen stimulation. The receptors stem from a human donor in good health (CMV status not recorded). Some clones in this sample may be carry-over from other donors' samples.

The CDR3 nucleotides read TGTGCCAGTAGTATAAAGAGGGAGACCCAGTACTTC. This gives the protein CASSIKRETQYF. This chain connects TRBV19 to TRBJ2-5; D unclear. This CDR3 has 12 amino acids. The germline gives CDR1 LNHDA, CDR2 SQIVND (reference sequence). Trimming cost V 2 bases and J 5 bases, with 6 bases left between them.

The V call is TRBV20-1, the J call TRBJ2-7; TRBD1 matches at 7 bases. J gave up 2 bases and V 6 bases, and 7 bases lay outside the gene matches. The CDR3 is made up of 13 amino acids. Germline V CDR1 and CDR2: DFQATT, SNEGSKA (reference sequence). This chain's CDR3 is CSALRQGPYEQYF. The CDR3 DNA reads as TGCAGTGCACTAAGACAGGGCCCCTACGAGCAGTACTTC.

This chain connects TRBV12-3 or TRBV12-4 to TRBJ2-1; TRBD2 is a possible D gene (6 bases). Trimming pared 3 bases from V and 8 bases from J, leaving 11 bases between. This CDR3 is 13 amino acids long. CDR3 amino acids: CASSFAGGDEQFF. The CDR3 region has the DNA TGTGCCAGCAGTTTCGCAGGCGGGGATGAGCAGTTCTTC.

This rearrangement joins TRBV5-6 to TRBJ1-6; TRBD1 matches at 10 bases. CDR1 is SGHDT, CDR2 YYEEEE, per germline. The CDR3 extends over 17 amino acids. V gave up 4 bases and J gave up 6 bases; unmatched junction bases: 10. For the CDR3, the DNA is TGTGCCAGCAGCCCCCGACAGGGGGCCATCGGTAATTCACCCCTCCACTTT. It specifies CASSPRQGAIGNSPLHF.

This clonotype was recorded a few times. The chain recombines TRBV12-3 or TRBV12-4 with TRBJ2-1; 9 bases match TRBD2. The trim removed 7 bases at V and 6 bases at J, leaving 7 bases unmatched. The CDR3 sequence is 14 residues long. The CDR3 coding sequence is TGTGCCAGCACCTTAGCGGGAGCTCGCAATGAGCAGTTCTTC. This sequence encodes CASTLAGARNEQFF.

The rearrangement joins TRBV7-9 to TRBJ2-3; 8 bases agree with TRBD2. Germline-derived CDR1 and CDR2 are SEHNR and FQNEAQ (reference sequence). The CDR3 extends over 20 amino acids. With 5 bases clipped from V and 3 bases from J, the junction kept 22 bases outside the gene matches. The CDR3 DNA sequence: TGTGCCAGCAGCGACCCCTTGTCCGGGAGGGCCCCAGTCCGAACAGATACGCAGTATTTT. Translated: CASSDPLSGRAPVRTDTQYF.

This clonotype has a count of ten or more. The rearrangement joins TRBV12-3 or TRBV12-4 to TRBJ2-3, with 10 positions matching TRBD2. Germline trimming cut 5 bases from V and 3 bases from J; bases unmatched to any gene: 8. CDR3 length: 16 amino acids. In DNA, the CDR3 is TGTGCCAGCAGTCCCTCACTAGCGGGATGGACAGATACGCAGTATTTT. This translates into CASSPSLAGWTDTQYF.

For the CDR3, the DNA is TGTGCCAGCAGTTACTCGGGCGGGAGGGACAATGAGCAGTTCTTC. Translating it yields CASSYSGGRDNEQFF. The chain uses TRBV6-5 and TRBJ2-1; 9 bases are shared with TRBD2. Germline-derived CDR1 and CDR2 are MNHEY and SVGAGI. V shed 0 bases and J 5 bases; nucleotides not matched to a gene: 2. The CDR3 runs 15 residues.

This clonotype has ten or more counts. The limits of the CDR3 on the DNA are not certain, so only TCRdb's listed CDR3 is given. This chain uses TRBV7-5 with TRBJ2-1; the table's D gene call, TRBD2, was not cross checked with the DNA. TRBV7-5 constitutes a pseudogene. The CDR3 totals 22 residues, both ends included. The CDR3: CISVPEAYHLVGLAGVGNEQFF.

The chain combines TRBV6-2 or TRBV6-3 with TRBJ2-1; D remains ambiguous. Germline V lookup: CDR1 MNHEY, CDR2 SVGEGT. This CDR3 spans 14 amino acids. Trimming shortened V by 0 bases and J by 5 bases, and 8 bases separated the two germline ends. The CDR3 here is CASSYSSPNNEQFF. Written as DNA, the CDR3 is TGTGCCAGCAGTTACTCGAGCCCGAACAATGAGCAGTTCTTC.

The chain uses TRBV7-2 and TRBJ1-4; 7 nucleotides match TRBD1. This CDR3 comprises 14 residues. Germline CDR1 is SGHTA and CDR2 is FQGNSA. Trimming took 4 bases from V and 8 from J; bases not matched to a gene: 7. The CDR3 sequence: CASSSAPGGEKLFF. DNA of the CDR3: TGTGCCAGCAGCTCAGCCCCAGGGGGAGAAAAACTGTTTTTT.

This clonotype came up many times. V and J are TRBV7-2 and TRBJ2-3, with 12 nucleotides matching TRBD1. The CDR3 is made up of 17 amino acids. Germline trimming cut 1 base from V and 3 bases from J; bases unmatched to any gene: 5. Per germline, CDR1 SGHTA and CDR2 FQGNSA. CDR3 nucleotides: TGTGCCAGCAGCTTAGTAGCGGGACAGGGGGCGACAGATACGCAGTATTTT. The encoded protein is CASSLVAGQGATDTQYF.

As DNA, the CDR3 is TGCAGCGTTGAAGAAGGCGTGAACACTGAAGCTTTCTTT. Translating gives CSVEEGVNTEAFF. V is TRBV29-1 and J is TRBJ1-1; D unresolved. Germline lookup yields CDR1 SQVTM and CDR2 ANQGSEA. Trimming took off 0 bases at V and 0 bases at J, with 5 bases between the two ends. The CDR3 length is 13 residues. Looking up the rest from reference TRBV29-1 and TRBJ1-1 gives the full variable domain: SAVISQKPSRDICQRGTSLTIQCQVDSQVTMMFWYRQQPGQSLTLIATANQGSEATYESGFVIDKFPISRPNLTFSTLTVSNMSPEDSSIYLCSVEEGVNTEAFFGQGTRLTVV.

This chain joins TRBV20-1 and TRBJ2-7; unclear D gene. Trimming stripped 6 bases from V and 2 bases from J, with 17 bases between. CDR1 and CDR2 (germline): DFQATT, SNEGSKA (reference sequence). This CDR3 comprises 14 residues. This CDR3 reads CSAPYEDGTYEQYF. The CDR3 coding sequence is TGCAGTGCCCCTTATGAGGACGGAACCTACGAGCAGTACTTC.

This chain links TRBV15 with TRBJ1-5; tentatively, D is TRBD1 (5 bases). Trimming removed 3 bases at V and 1 base at J, with 7 bases between. Germline V CDR1 and CDR2: LNHNV, YYDKDF (reference sequence). The CDR3 has 14 residues. Here the CDR3 reads CATSRRDSNQPQHF. Here the CDR3 DNA reads TGTGCCACCAGCAGGAGGGACAGCAATCAGCCCCAGCATTTT.

This clonotype has more than one count but fewer than ten. V gene TRBV12-3 or TRBV12-4 combines with J gene TRBJ2-2; D may be TRBD2 (6 bases). The CDR3 is 15 residues long. Trimming took 1 base from V and 3 from J, leaving 9 bases between them. Here the CDR3 reads CASSLVAGYTGELFF. CDR3 nucleotides: TGTGCCAGCAGTTTAGTCGCGGGGTACACCGGGGAGCTGTTTTTT.

J is TRBJ2-4 and V is TRBV29-1; D is perhaps TRBD1 or TRBD2 (5 bases each). The V gene lost 6 bases and the J gene lost 7 bases, with 7 bases spanning the gap. In germline, CDR1 is SQVTM, CDR2 ANQGSEA. CDR3 size: 10 residues. Here the CDR3 reads CSVWGNIQYF. The CDR3 nucleotides read TGCAGCGTATGGGGGAACATTCAGTACTTC.

This clonotype was counted ten times or more. The rearrangement joins TRBV7-2 to TRBJ2-5, with no clear D. The CDR3 has 14 amino acids. V was trimmed by 5 bases and J by 0 bases, leaving 10 bases between them. Germline loops: CDR1 SGHTA, CDR2 FQGNSA. CDR3 sequence: CASSPLSDQETQYF. The DNA for the CDR3 is TGTGCCAGCAGCCCCCTCAGCGACCAAGAGACCCAGTACTTC. Based on the CDR3 plus reference TRBV7-2 and TRBJ2-5, the full variable domain is GAGVSQSPSNKVTEKGKDVELRCDPISGHTALYWYRQSLGQGLEFLIYFQGNSAPDKSGLPSDRFSAERTGGSVSTLTIQRTQQEDSAVYLCASSPLSDQETQYFGPGTRLLVL.

This clonotype has more than one count but fewer than ten. The chain combines TRBV6-6 with TRBJ2-7; TRBD2 agrees at 10 bases. V dropped 5 bases and J dropped 3; count of bases not matched to a gene: 10. The germline V gene has CDR1 MNHNY and CDR2 SVGAGI (reference sequence). The CDR3 has 16 residues. CDR3: CASSPLAGASIYEQYV. The CDR3 DNA follows: TGTGCCAGCAGTCCCCTAGCGGGAGCTTCAATCTACGAGCAGTACGTC.

This clonotype showed up just a few times. V usage is TRBV7-2 and J usage is TRBJ1-2; 7 bases line up with TRBD1. The germline CDR1 and CDR2 sequences are SGHTA and FQGNSA. The CDR3 length is 13 residues. V shed 4 bases, J shed 5 bases, and the junction held 4 bases outside the gene matches. This CDR3 is CASSSRDRYGYTF. The DNA of the CDR3 is TGTGCCAGCAGCTCCCGGGACAGATATGGCTACACCTTC.

A few counts support this clonotype. The genes are TRBV10-3 and TRBJ2-3, with D unclear. Trimming left V 3 bases short and J 0 bases short, with 10 bases between. The germline V gene encodes CDR1 ENHRY and CDR2 SYGVKD. CDR3 length equals 15 residues. In nucleotides, the CDR3 is TGTGCCATCAGTGAACCTGGAGCCAGCACAGATACGCAGTATTTT. It specifies CAISEPGASTDTQYF.

This clonotype was recorded a few times. The chain is built from TRBV7-8 and TRBJ2-3; D may be TRBD1 (6 bases). From germline, CDR1 is SGHVS and CDR2 FQNEAQ. This CDR3 has 15 residues. The germline V and J ends were trimmed by 5 bases and 3 bases, with 15 bases remaining between them. The CDR3 coding sequence is TGTGCCAGCAGCCGAATGAGAGGGGGAACAGATACGCAGTATTTT. Encoded protein: CASSRMRGGTDTQYF.

The CDR3 DNA reads as TGTGCCAGCAGTGCCAGACCCGGGGACACTGAAGCTTTCTTT. Translated, it gives CASSARPGDTEAFF. This sequence joins TRBV6-2 or TRBV6-3 and TRBJ1-1; D gene ambiguous. V shed 5 bases and J shed 3 bases, with 13 bases lying between them. The CDR3 is made up of 14 amino acids. Germline V lookup: CDR1 MNHEY, CDR2 SVGEGT.

This clonotype was observed a handful of times. V usage is TRBV24-1 and J usage is TRBJ2-1, with a possible D match to TRBD2 (6 bases). The germline V gene has CDR1 KGHDR and CDR2 SFDVKD. The CDR3 runs 14 residues. Trimming stripped 1 base from V and 5 bases from J, with 8 bases between. CDR3 protein: CATSDFGTDNEQFF. The CDR3 bases are TGTGCCACCAGTGATTTCGGGACTGACAATGAGCAGTTCTTC.